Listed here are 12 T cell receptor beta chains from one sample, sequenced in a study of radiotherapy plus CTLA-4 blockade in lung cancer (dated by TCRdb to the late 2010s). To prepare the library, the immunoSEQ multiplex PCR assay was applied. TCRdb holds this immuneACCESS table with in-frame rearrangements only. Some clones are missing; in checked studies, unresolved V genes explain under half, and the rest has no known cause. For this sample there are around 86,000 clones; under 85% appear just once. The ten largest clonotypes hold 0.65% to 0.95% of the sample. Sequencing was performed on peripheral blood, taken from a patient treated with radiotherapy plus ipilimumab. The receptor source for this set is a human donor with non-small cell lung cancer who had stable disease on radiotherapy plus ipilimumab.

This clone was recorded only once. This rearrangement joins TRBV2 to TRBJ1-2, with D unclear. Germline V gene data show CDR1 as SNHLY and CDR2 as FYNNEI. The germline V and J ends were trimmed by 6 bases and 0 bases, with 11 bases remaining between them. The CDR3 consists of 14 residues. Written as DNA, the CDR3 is TGTGCCAGCAGCGCTGCCGGAGCTAACTATGGCTACACCTTC. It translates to CASSAAGANYGYTF.

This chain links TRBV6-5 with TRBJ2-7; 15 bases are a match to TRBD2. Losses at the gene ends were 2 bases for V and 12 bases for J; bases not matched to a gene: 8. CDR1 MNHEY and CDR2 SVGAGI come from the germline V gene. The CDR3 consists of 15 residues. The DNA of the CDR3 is TGTGCCAGCAGTTACACCGGACTAGCGGGAGGGCAAGCGTACTTC. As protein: CASSYTGLAGGQAYF.

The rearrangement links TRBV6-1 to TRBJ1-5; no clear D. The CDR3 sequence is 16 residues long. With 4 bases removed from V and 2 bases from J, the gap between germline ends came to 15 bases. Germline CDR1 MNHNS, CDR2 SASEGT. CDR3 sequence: CASSGAWESGNQPQHF. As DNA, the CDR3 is TGTGCCAGCAGTGGGGCCTGGGAAAGTGGCAATCAGCCCCAGCATTTT.

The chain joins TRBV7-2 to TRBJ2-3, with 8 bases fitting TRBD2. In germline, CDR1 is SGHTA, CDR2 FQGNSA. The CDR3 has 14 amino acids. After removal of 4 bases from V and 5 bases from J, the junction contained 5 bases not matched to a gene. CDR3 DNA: TGTGCCAGCAGCTCCCGGGGGGGGGTAGATACGCAGTATTTT. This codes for CASSSRGGVDTQYF.

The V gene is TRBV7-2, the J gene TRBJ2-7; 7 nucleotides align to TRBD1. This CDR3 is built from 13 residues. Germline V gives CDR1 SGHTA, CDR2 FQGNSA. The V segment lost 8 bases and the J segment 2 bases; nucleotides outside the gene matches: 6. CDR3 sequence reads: CASGGQWTYEQYF. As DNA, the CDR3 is TGTGCCAGCGGGGGACAGTGGACCTACGAGCAGTACTTC.

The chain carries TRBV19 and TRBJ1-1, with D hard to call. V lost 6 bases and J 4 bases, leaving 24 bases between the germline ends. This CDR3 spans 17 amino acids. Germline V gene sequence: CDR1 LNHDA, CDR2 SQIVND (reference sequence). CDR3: CASRTQEVSIGSTEAFF. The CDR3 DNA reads TGTGCCAGTAGGACCCAAGAGGTCTCCATCGGGTCCACTGAAGCTTTCTTT.

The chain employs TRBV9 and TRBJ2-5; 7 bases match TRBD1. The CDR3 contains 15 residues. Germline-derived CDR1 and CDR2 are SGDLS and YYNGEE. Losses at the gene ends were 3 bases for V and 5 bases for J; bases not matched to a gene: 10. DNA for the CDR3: TGTGCCAGCAGCGAATACAGGGGCGGACGGGAGACCCAGTACTTC. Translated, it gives CASSEYRGGRETQYF.

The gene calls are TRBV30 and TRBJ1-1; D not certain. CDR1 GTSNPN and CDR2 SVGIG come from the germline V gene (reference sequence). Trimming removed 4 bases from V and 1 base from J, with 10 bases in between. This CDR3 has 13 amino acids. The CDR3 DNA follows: TGTGCCTGGAAGAACTCGAGGAACACTGAAGCTTTCTTT. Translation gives CAWKNSRNTEAFF.

CDR3 bases: TGCGCCAGCAGCTTGGCCTCACAGGGTAACTCACCCCTCCACTTT. Translated: CASSLASQGNSPLHF. The V call is TRBV5-1, the J call TRBJ1-6, with a weak D call TRBD1 (6 bases). Trimming removed 0 bases from V and 10 bases from J, with 14 bases in between. Germline CDR1 is SGHRS and CDR2 is YFSETQ. The CDR3 contains 15 residues.

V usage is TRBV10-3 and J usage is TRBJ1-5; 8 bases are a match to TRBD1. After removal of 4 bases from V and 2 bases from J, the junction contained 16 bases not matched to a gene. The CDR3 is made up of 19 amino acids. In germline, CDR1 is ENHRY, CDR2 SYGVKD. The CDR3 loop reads CAISGAPGQGAGGNQPQHF. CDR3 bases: TGTGCCATCAGTGGAGCACCGGGTCAGGGGGCCGGGGGCAATCAGCCCCAGCATTTT.

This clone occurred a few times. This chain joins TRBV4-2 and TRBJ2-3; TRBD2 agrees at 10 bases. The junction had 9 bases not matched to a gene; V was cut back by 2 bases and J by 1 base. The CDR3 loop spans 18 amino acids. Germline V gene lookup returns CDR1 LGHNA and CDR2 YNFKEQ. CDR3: CASSQFRTSGSRTDTQYF. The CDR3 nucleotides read TGTGCCAGCAGCCAATTTCGGACTAGCGGATCCCGCACAGATACGCAGTATTTT.

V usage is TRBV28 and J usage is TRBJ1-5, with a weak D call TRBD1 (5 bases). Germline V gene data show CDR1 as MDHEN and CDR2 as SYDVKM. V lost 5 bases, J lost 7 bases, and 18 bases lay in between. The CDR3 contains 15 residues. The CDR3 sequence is CASSPNGGSGQPQHF. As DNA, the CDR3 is TGTGCCAGCAGTCCCAATGGGGGGAGTGGGCAGCCCCAGCATTTT.